These 23 T cell receptor beta chains originate from one sample sequenced in a study of PD-L1 blockade in urothelial cancer (dated by TCRdb to 2015 to 2018). Library creation used the immunoSEQ multiplex PCR assay. This is the immuneACCESS table as TCRdb keeps it, with only in-frame sequences that have V and J called. A part of the clones is gone; compared with another copy, unresolved V genes explain less than half, and the rest is unexplained. For this sample there are about 100,000 clones; 70% to 90% appear just once. The ten largest make up about 2.2% of the sample. The input for sequencing was PBMCs, taken around atezolizumab (anti-PD-L1) treatment. Source of these receptors: a middle-aged man with urothelial cancer.

The table lists this clone with a few counts. The chain joins TRBV2 to TRBJ1-1, with a possible D match to TRBD1 (6 bases). Trimming left V 7 bases short and J 1 base short, with 16 bases between. The CDR3 sequence is 15 residues long. The germline V gene encodes CDR1 SNHLY and CDR2 FYNNEI. The CDR3 loop reads CASIGGAFTNTEAFF. The DNA of the CDR3 is TGTGCCAGCATTGGGGGGGCTTTCACGAACACTGAAGCTTTCTTT.

In its sample, this clone was seen once. CDR3 nucleotides: TGTGCCAGTAGTACGGAGTTATTGGGGAGCTCCTATAATTCACCCCTCCACTTT. Its protein product is CASSTELLGSSYNSPLHF. This rearrangement joins TRBV19 to TRBJ1-6; D is unclear. The CDR3 is 18 residues long. V dropped 4 bases and J dropped 0 bases, with 16 bases sitting between them. Germline V gives CDR1 LNHDA, CDR2 SQIVND (reference sequence).

The genes are TRBV6-1 and TRBJ1-1; D might be TRBD1 (6 bases). The V end lost 7 bases, the J end lost 0 bases, and 15 bases lay between the germline ends. The CDR3 extends over 15 amino acids. CDR1 is MNHNS and CDR2 is SASEGT in the germline V gene. The CDR3 nucleotides are TGTGCCAGCACCGGGGGGCGGATCATGAACACTGAAGCTTTCTTT. Translation: CASTGGRIMNTEAFF.

V and J are TRBV15 and TRBJ2-5, with TRBD2 identical over 9 bases. The germline V gene has CDR1 LNHNV and CDR2 YYDKDF (reference sequence). The V gene end was trimmed by 8 bases and the J gene end by 3 bases; junction bases not matched to a gene: 22. The CDR3 spans 19 residues. This CDR3 is CATDKGIAGVTGNKETQYF. The CDR3 coding sequence is TGTGCCACCGATAAGGGGATAGCGGGAGTGACCGGAAACAAAGAGACCCAGTACTTC. The full variable domain, its missing parts supplied by reference TRBV15 and TRBJ2-5, is DAMVIQNPRYQVTQFGKPVTLSCSQTLNHNVMYWYQQKSSQAPKLLFHYYDKDFNNEADTPDNFQSRRPNTSFCFLDIRSPGLGDTAMYLCATDKGIAGVTGNKETQYFGPGTRLLVL.

CDR3 protein: CASSLSAGTGIQEQYF. The CDR3 DNA is TGTGCCAGCAGTTTATCGGCCGGGACAGGGATTCAGGAGCAGTACTTC. V gene TRBV27 combines with J gene TRBJ2-7, with TRBD1 matching 9 bases. Trimming took 0 bases from V and 7 from J; bases not matched to a gene: 10. This CDR3 is built from 16 residues. Germline CDR1 MNHEY, CDR2 SMNVEV (reference sequence).

The DNA for the CDR3 is TGTGCCAGCAGTTCGGTAGAAGGGACAGGGTCCTACGAGCAGTACTTC. Encoded protein: CASSSVEGTGSYEQYF. The chain combines TRBV28 with TRBJ2-7, with 9 bases that match TRBD1. The CDR3 is made up of 16 amino acids. V shed 4 bases, J shed 1 base, and the junction held 8 bases outside the gene matches. Germline V gene data show CDR1 as MDHEN and CDR2 as SYDVKM.

The chain joins TRBV9 to TRBJ2-7, with 8 bases lining up with TRBD1. This CDR3 spans 15 amino acids. CDR1 SGDLS and CDR2 YYNGEE come from the germline V gene. J gave up 2 bases and V 3 bases, and 7 bases lay outside the gene matches. CDR3 sequence reads: CASSARTGSAYEQYF. The CDR3 DNA reads TGTGCCAGCAGCGCGCGGACAGGGAGTGCCTACGAGCAGTACTTC. Full variable domain (rest looked up from reference TRBV9 and TRBJ2-7): DSGVTQTPKHLITATGQRVTLRCSPRSGDLSVYWYQQSLDQGLQFLIQYYNGEERAKGNILERFSAQQFPDLHSELNLSSLELGDSALYFCASSARTGSAYEQYFGPGTRLTVT.

The genes are TRBV15 and TRBJ1-5; TRBD1 aligns across 7 bases. The trim removed 5 bases at V and 4 bases at J, leaving 11 bases unmatched. CDR3 length: 16 residues. Germline V gene sequence: CDR1 LNHNV, CDR2 YYDKDF (reference sequence). For the CDR3, the DNA is TGTGCCACCAGCGCAGATCCGGGACAGCAAAATCAGCCCCAGCATTTT. This encodes CATSADPGQQNQPQHF.

This chain connects TRBV9 to TRBJ2-3, with 11 positions matching TRBD2. The V and J ends lost 3 bases and 6 bases, in that order; junction bases with no gene match: 6. This CDR3 has 15 residues. The germline V gene has CDR1 SGDLS and CDR2 YYNGEE. The CDR3 sequence: CASSGSGRARDTQYF. The CDR3 DNA sequence: TGTGCCAGCAGCGGTAGCGGGAGGGCCAGGGATACGCAGTATTTT.

The V and J genes are TRBV18 and TRBJ2-2, with 13 bases identical to TRBD2. V gave up 4 bases and J gave up 6 bases; unmatched junction bases: 8. There are 17 residues in the CDR3. Germline V CDR1 and CDR2: KGHSH, LQKENI. As DNA, the CDR3 is TGTGCCAGCTCACTCGGACTAGCGGGAGATGCGTCCGGGGAGCTGTTTTTT. Amino acid sequence: CASSLGLAGDASGELFF.

The rearrangement joins TRBV5-1 to TRBJ2-1; D remains unclear. The CDR3 sequence is 15 residues long. Germline CDR1 SGHRS, CDR2 YFSETQ. Trimming took off 2 bases at V and 0 bases at J, with 9 bases between the two ends. CDR3 residues: CASSFRDFSYNEQFF. As DNA, the CDR3 is TGCGCCAGCAGCTTTCGAGACTTCTCCTACAATGAGCAGTTCTTC.

The chain joins TRBV6-6 to TRBJ2-6, with a weak D call TRBD1 (5 bases). Looked up from germline, CDR1 is MNHNY and CDR2 is SVGAGI (reference sequence). V was pared by 5 bases and J by 1 base, with 12 bases between. The CDR3 consists of 16 residues. The CDR3 coding sequence is TGTGCCAGCAGTCCCCACCCAGGGTCTGGGGCCAACGTCCTGACTTTC. Its protein is CASSPHPGSGANVLTF.

Of note for this clone: Mismatch with germline at one junction end may stem from a read error. The chain recombines TRBV20-1 with TRBJ1-4; possible D gene TRBD1, 5 bases. The CDR3 extends over 11 amino acids. The germline gives CDR1 DFQATT, CDR2 SNEGSKA (reference sequence). The CDR3 region is CSARVPGSLDF. The CDR3 nucleotides are TGCAGTGCTAGAGTCCCAGGGTCTCTGGATTTT.

The chain couples TRBV7-9 to TRBJ1-2; possibly TRBD1 for D (5 bases). The CDR3 sequence is 13 residues long. CDR1 SEHNR and CDR2 FQNEAQ come from the germline V gene (reference sequence). V lost 3 bases and J lost 6, with 11 bases in between. The chain's CDR3 is CASSFDSLDGYTF. In DNA, the CDR3 is TGTGCCAGCAGCTTCGACAGCCTTGATGGCTACACCTTC.

The chain couples TRBV2 to TRBJ1-5, with a weak D call TRBD1 (5 bases). The CDR3 runs 14 residues. Germline CDR1 reads SNHLY; CDR2 reads FYNNEI. Trimming left V 4 bases short and J 7 bases short, with 14 bases between. CDR3 loop: CASSGQGKGQPQHF. The CDR3 DNA reads as TGTGCCAGCAGTGGGCAGGGTAAAGGGCAGCCCCAGCATTTT.

This clone turned up a few times. The chain has TRBV9 and TRBJ1-6, with 8 bases identical to TRBD1. J lost 7 bases, V lost 2 bases, and 5 bases had no gene match. Germline CDR1 reads SGDLS; CDR2 reads YYNGEE. The CDR3 is 15 amino acids. The chain's CDR3 is CASSVGQVRNSPLHF. CDR3 in DNA: TGTGCCAGCAGCGTGGGACAGGTTCGCAATTCACCCCTCCACTTT. Full variable domain (rest looked up from reference TRBV9 and TRBJ1-6): DSGVTQTPKHLITATGQRVTLRCSPRSGDLSVYWYQQSLDQGLQFLIQYYNGEERAKGNILERFSAQQFPDLHSELNLSSLELGDSALYFCASSVGQVRNSPLHFGNGTRLTVT.

The chain links TRBV9 to TRBJ1-1; 8 bases line up with TRBD1. Germline V gene sequence: CDR1 SGDLS, CDR2 YYNGEE. The CDR3 loop spans 14 amino acids. The V segment lost 2 bases and the J segment 4 bases; nucleotides outside the gene matches: 4. CDR3 amino acids: CASSVETGGTEAFF. The DNA of the CDR3 is TGTGCCAGCAGCGTTGAAACAGGGGGCACTGAAGCTTTCTTT.

V gene TRBV11-3 combines with J gene TRBJ2-2, with 10 bases aligning to TRBD2. CDR3 length: 15 residues. Trimming took 5 bases from V and 5 from J; bases not matched to a gene: 5. Per germline, CDR1 SGHNT and CDR2 YENEEA. DNA for the CDR3: TGTGCCAGCAGCACCGAAGCGGGAGGGACCGGGGAGCTGTTTTTT. As protein: CASSTEAGGTGELFF.

This chain uses TRBV19 with TRBJ1-6; 9 bases line up with TRBD1. This CDR3 spans 15 amino acids. V lost 11 bases, J lost 7 bases, and 12 bases stayed unmatched. Germline V gives CDR1 LNHDA, CDR2 SQIVND (reference sequence). DNA for the CDR3: TGTGCCGGGCAACCTAGGGACAGGGAAAATTCACCCCTCCACTTT. Protein sequence: CAGQPRDRENSPLHF.

The gene calls are TRBV7-6 and TRBJ2-1; 9 nucleotides agree with TRBD2. CDR3 size: 19 residues. Germline CDR1 is SGHVS and CDR2 is FNYEAQ. V shed 0 bases, J shed 0 bases, and the junction held 9 bases outside the gene matches. The CDR3 sequence: CASSLAAGGPGSSYNEQFF. DNA for the CDR3: TGTGCCAGCAGCTTAGCCGCGGGAGGGCCCGGAAGCTCCTACAATGAGCAGTTCTTC.

The chain joins TRBV2 to TRBJ1-5; perhaps TRBD1 as D (6 bases). V shed 6 bases and J shed 5 bases, with 17 bases lying between them. CDR3 length: 15 residues. Germline V lookup: CDR1 SNHLY, CDR2 FYNNEI. CDR3 sequence reads: CASRVGGGVDQPQHF. The CDR3 nucleotides read TGTGCCAGCAGGGTGGGTGGGGGCGTCGATCAGCCCCAGCATTTT.

This clone has just a few counts. The chain employs TRBV4-2 and TRBJ1-2; D possibly corresponds to TRBD1 (5 bases). Germline V CDR1 and CDR2: LGHNA, YNFKEQ. The V and J ends lost 0 bases and 2 bases respectively, with 7 bases between them. The CDR3 spans 14 residues. CDR3 coding DNA: TGTGCCAGCAGCCAAGATCGACAGAACTATGGCTACACCTTC. Translating it yields CASSQDRQNYGYTF.

The chain joins TRBV27 to TRBJ1-2, with D perhaps matching TRBD1 (6 bases). Germline V gives CDR1 MNHEY, CDR2 SMNVEV (reference sequence). The CDR3 contains 13 residues. Trimming pared 5 bases from V and 4 bases from J, leaving 11 bases between. The CDR3 here is CASSPTGPYGYTF. In DNA, the CDR3 is TGTGCCAGCAGTCCAACAGGGCCCTATGGCTACACCTTC.